This passage covers 15 T cell receptor beta chains from one sample sequenced in a study of T-cell memory formation after mild COVID-19. TCRdb reanalysed the 5' RACE reads using MiXCR and keeps one entry per CDR3 protein. The table shows about 320,000 distinct CDR3 sequences, with roughly an eighth occurring only once. Sequencing was performed on PBMCs or a T cell subset sorted from them (not recorded which). These TCRs come from a man aged 18 to 29 who had mild COVID-19 (a few samples of this study predate the infection). Cell type and time point are not known.

The chain has TRBV27 and TRBJ2-1; the D is unclear. Germline CDR1 is MNHEY and CDR2 is SMNVEV (reference sequence). The V end was cut by 6 bases, the J end by 3 bases, with 6 bases between. This CDR3 is 12 amino acids long. This CDR3 reads CASRGIYNEQFF. The DNA of the CDR3 is TGTGCCAGCAGGGGAATCTACAATGAGCAGTTCTTC.

This rearrangement joins TRBV6-2 or TRBV6-3 to TRBJ2-1; tentative D call: TRBD2 (5 bases). V dropped 2 bases and J dropped 0 bases, with 11 bases sitting between them. This CDR3 spans 16 amino acids. CDR1 is MNHEY, CDR2 SVGEGT, per germline. For the CDR3, the DNA is TGTGCCAGCAGTTACAGCCGGGGTAGCTCCTACAATGAGCAGTTCTTC. As protein: CASSYSRGSSYNEQFF.

In this sample, this clonotype turned up many times. V is TRBV3-2 and J is TRBJ2-7; TRBD1 reflects the table's D call only, with no check against the DNA. TRBV3-2 is listed as a pseudogene. This CDR3 region has 15 residues. The CDR3 region has the DNA TGTGCCAGCAGCTGGACAGGGCTTTTTTCCTACGAGCAGTACGTC. Its protein product is CASSWTGLFSYEQYV.

This clonotype was recorded many times. The chain uses TRBV29-1 and TRBJ2-3, with 14 positions matching TRBD2. V was clipped by 4 bases and J by 2 bases; unmatched bases: 8. Germline V CDR1 and CDR2: SQVTM, ANQGSEA. The CDR3 covers 17 residues. In nucleotides, the CDR3 is TGCAGCGTTGCCGGGACTAGCGGGGGAGACTTCACAGATACGCAGTATTTT. It codes for CSVAGTSGGDFTDTQYF.

V is TRBV5-1 and J is TRBJ2-3, with 8 positions matching TRBD1. Germline assignment: CDR1 SGHRS and CDR2 YFSETQ. CDR3 length: 16 residues. The trim removed 0 bases at V and 4 bases at J, leaving 7 bases unmatched. The CDR3 sequence: CASSLAGQGTADTQYF. Here the CDR3 DNA reads TGCGCCAGCAGCTTGGCTGGACAGGGAACTGCAGATACGCAGTATTTT.

This chain uses TRBV6-2 or TRBV6-3 with TRBJ2-1, with 9 nucleotides matching TRBD1. J was trimmed by 8 bases and V by 8 bases; bases with no gene match: 13. The CDR3 has 15 residues. Germline CDR1 and CDR2: MNHEY and SVGEGT. CDR3 coding DNA: TGTGCCAGCTCCCAAAGGACAGGGGTTATCCATGAGCAGTTCTTC. Translation: CASSQRTGVIHEQFF.

This clonotype has just a few counts. The V gene is TRBV12-3 or TRBV12-4, the J gene TRBJ2-2; perhaps TRBD1 as D (5 bases). V was pared by 6 bases and J by 1 base, with 15 bases between. CDR3 length: 16 amino acids. CDR3 DNA sequence: TGTGCCAGCAGCCTCCTTGGGGCGATGAACACCGGGGAGCTGTTTTTT. Its protein product is CASSLLGAMNTGELFF.

This clonotype has just a few counts. The J gene is TRBJ2-5, the V gene TRBV7-9; 7 positions match TRBD1. The CDR3 totals 14 residues. CDR1 and CDR2 (germline): SEHNR, FQNEAQ (reference sequence). With 4 bases clipped from V and 1 base from J, the junction kept 3 bases outside the gene matches. CDR3 nucleotides: TGTGCCAGCAGCTGGGGACAGTTCCAAGAGACCCAGTACTTC. Amino acids: CASSWGQFQETQYF.

The rearrangement uses TRBV10-1 and TRBJ2-5; TRBD1 matches 7 bases. V lost 4 bases and J lost 4; bases outside the gene matches: 9. Germline V gene sequence: CDR1 WNHNN, CDR2 SYGVQD (reference sequence). There are 15 residues in the CDR3. DNA for the CDR3: TGCGCCAGCAGTGGGGACAGAACCGTGGGAGAGACCCAGTACTTC. Its protein product is CASSGDRTVGETQYF.

A few counts support this clonotype. This chain joins TRBV7-3 and TRBJ2-5; D gene ambiguous. CDR1 and CDR2 (germline): SGHTA, FQGTGA. V lost 6 bases to trimming and J lost 1 base, with 15 bases between them. The CDR3 sequence is 15 residues long. CDR3 in DNA: TGTGCCAGCAGTATAGGCCAGGCTGGCCAAGAGACCCAGTACTTC. Its translation is CASSIGQAGQETQYF.

The rearrangement uses TRBV14 and TRBJ1-2; 7 bases agree with TRBD1. Germline values: CDR1 SGHDN, CDR2 FVKESK. The CDR3 consists of 13 residues. J was trimmed by 4 bases and V by 5 bases; bases with no gene match: 4. As DNA, the CDR3 is TGTGCCAGCAGCTACAGGGGTGGCTATGGCTACACCTTC. Its translation: CASSYRGGYGYTF. The full variable domain, completed using reference TRBV14 and TRBJ1-2, is EAGVTQFPSHSVIEKGQTVTLRCDPISGHDNLYWYRRVMGKEIKFLLHFVKESKQDESGMPNNRFLAERTGGTYSTLKVQPAELEDSGVYFCASSYRGGYGYTFGSGTRLTVV.

This clonotype was counted only a few times. V gene TRBV29-1 combines with J gene TRBJ1-2; 12 positions agree with TRBD1. J was trimmed by 2 bases and V by 7 bases; bases with no gene match: 5. CDR1 and CDR2 from the germline V gene are SQVTM and ANQGSEA. CDR3 length: 14 amino acids. Here the CDR3 reads CSAIGTGGNYGYTF. As DNA, the CDR3 is TGCAGCGCGATAGGGACAGGGGGCAACTATGGCTACACCTTC.

This clonotype was counted only a few times. V and J are TRBV19 and TRBJ1-1; D uncertain. The CDR3 consists of 14 residues. The V gene lost 5 bases and the J gene lost 2 bases, with 12 bases spanning the gap. Looked up from germline, CDR1 is LNHDA and CDR2 is SQIVND (reference sequence). Here the CDR3 DNA reads TGTGCCAGTAGTGTTACAGCACTAAACACTGAAGCTTTCTTT. Protein product: CASSVTALNTEAFF.

The rearrangement uses TRBV4-1 and TRBJ2-6, with unresolved D. Germline lookup yields CDR1 MGHRA and CDR2 YSYEKL. The CDR3 spans 16 residues. The V gene lost 3 bases and the J gene lost 0 bases, with 9 bases spanning the gap. The CDR3 bases are TGCGCCAGCAGCCACCTCTATGGCTCTGGGGCCAACGTCCTGACTTTC. The encoded protein is CASSHLYGSGANVLTF.

This clonotype was seen repeatedly, ten times or more. The chain is built from TRBV29-1 and TRBJ1-1, with 8 positions matching TRBD1. With 7 bases clipped from V and 3 bases from J, the junction kept 4 bases outside the gene matches. Germline V lookup: CDR1 SQVTM, CDR2 ANQGSEA. The CDR3 length is 12 residues. CDR3 coding DNA: TGCAGCGCCGGGACAGGACACACTGAAGCTTTCTTT. The encoded protein is CSAGTGHTEAFF.